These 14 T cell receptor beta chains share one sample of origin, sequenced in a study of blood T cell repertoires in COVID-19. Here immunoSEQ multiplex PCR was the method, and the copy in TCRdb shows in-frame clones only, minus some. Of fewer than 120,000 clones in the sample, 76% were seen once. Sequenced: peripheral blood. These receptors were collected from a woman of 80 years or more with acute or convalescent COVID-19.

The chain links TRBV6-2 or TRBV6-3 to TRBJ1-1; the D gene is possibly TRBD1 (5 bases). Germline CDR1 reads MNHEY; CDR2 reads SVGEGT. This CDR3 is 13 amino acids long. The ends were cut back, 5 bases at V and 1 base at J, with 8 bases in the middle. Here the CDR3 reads CASSRTKNTEAFF. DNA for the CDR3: TGTGCCAGCAGTCGGACAAAGAACACTGAAGCTTTCTTT.

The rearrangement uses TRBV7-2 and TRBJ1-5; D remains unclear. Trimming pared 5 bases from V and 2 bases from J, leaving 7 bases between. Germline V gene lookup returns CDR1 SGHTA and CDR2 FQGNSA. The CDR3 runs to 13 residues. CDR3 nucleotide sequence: TGTGCCAGCAGCCCTCCAGGCAATCAGCCCCAGCATTTT. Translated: CASSPPGNQPQHF.

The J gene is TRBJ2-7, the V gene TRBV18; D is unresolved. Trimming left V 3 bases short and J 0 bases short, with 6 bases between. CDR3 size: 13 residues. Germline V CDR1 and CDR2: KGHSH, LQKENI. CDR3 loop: CASSPGSSYEQYF. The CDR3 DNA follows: TGTGCCAGCTCACCGGGCAGCTCCTACGAGCAGTACTTC. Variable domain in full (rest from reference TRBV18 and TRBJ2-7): NAGVMQNPRHLVRRRGQEARLRCSPMKGHSHVYWYRQLPEEGLKFMVYLQKENIIDESGMPKERFSAEFPKEGPSILRIQQVVRGDSAAYFCASSPGSSYEQYFGPGTRLTVT.

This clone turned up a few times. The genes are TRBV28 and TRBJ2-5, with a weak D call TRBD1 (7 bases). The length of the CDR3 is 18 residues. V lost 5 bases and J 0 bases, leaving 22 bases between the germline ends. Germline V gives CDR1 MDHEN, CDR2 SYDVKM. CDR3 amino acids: CASSPSGGTRGNQETQYF. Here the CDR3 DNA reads TGTGCCAGCAGTCCCTCAGGGGGGACAAGGGGAAACCAAGAGACCCAGTACTTC.

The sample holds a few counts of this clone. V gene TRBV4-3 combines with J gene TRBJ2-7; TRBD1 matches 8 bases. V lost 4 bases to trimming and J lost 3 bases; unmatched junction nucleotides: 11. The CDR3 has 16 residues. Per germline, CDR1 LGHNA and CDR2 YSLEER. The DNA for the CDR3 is TGCGCCAGCAGCCTCCTAAACAGGACAGGGCTCTACGAGCAGTACTTC. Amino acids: CASSLLNRTGLYEQYF.

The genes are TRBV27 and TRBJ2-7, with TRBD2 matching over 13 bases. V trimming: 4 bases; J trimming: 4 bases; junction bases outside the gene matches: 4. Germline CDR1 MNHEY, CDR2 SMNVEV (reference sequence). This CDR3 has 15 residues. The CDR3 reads CASSYGLAGAYEQYF. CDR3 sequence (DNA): TGTGCCAGCAGTTACGGACTAGCGGGAGCGTACGAGCAGTACTTC.

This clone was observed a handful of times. CDR3 loop: CASGQGWQTQYF. The CDR3 coding sequence is TGTGCCAGCGGACAGGGTTGGCAGACCCAGTACTTC. The chain joins TRBV3-1 (or the pseudogene TRBV3-2) to TRBJ2-5; 8 bases line up with TRBD1. After removal of 8 bases from V and 6 bases from J, the junction contained 5 bases not matched to a gene. Germline V gene sequence: CDR1 LGHDT, CDR2 YNNKEL (reference sequence). The CDR3 sequence is 12 residues long.

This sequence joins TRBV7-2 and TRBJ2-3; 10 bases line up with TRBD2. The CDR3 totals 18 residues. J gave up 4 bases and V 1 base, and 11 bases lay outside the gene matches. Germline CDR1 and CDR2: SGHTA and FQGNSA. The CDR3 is CASSLGSGGPLGPDTQYF. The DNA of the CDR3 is TGTGCCAGCAGCTTAGGTAGCGGGGGGCCGCTAGGTCCAGATACGCAGTATTTT.

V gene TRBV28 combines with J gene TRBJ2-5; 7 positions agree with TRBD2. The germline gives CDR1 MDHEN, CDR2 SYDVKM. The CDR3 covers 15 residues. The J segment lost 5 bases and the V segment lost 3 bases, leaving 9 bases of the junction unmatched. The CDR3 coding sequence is TGTGCCAGCAGTTTTTATGGGGGAGGGACGGAGACCCAGTACTTC. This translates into CASSFYGGGTETQYF.

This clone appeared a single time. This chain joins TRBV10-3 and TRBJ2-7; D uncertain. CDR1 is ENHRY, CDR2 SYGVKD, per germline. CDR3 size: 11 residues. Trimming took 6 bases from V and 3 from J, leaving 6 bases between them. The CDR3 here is CAIRLDYEQYF. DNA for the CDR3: TGTGCCATCAGGCTAGACTACGAGCAGTACTTC.

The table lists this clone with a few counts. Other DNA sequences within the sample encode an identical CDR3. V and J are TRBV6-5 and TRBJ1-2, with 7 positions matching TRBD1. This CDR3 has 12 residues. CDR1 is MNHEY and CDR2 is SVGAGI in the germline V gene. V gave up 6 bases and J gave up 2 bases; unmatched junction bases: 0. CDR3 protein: CASRDRNYGYTF. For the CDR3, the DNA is TGTGCCAGCAGGGACAGGAACTATGGCTACACCTTC.

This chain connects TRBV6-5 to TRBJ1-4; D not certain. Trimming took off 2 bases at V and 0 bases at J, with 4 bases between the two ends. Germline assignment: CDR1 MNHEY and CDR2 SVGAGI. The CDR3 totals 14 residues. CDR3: CASSYSATNEKLFF. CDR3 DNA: TGTGCCAGCAGTTACAGCGCAACTAATGAAAAACTGTTTTTT.

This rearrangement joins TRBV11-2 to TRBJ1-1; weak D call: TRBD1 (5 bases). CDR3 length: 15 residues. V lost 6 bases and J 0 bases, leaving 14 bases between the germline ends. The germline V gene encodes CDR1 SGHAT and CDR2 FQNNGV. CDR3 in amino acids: CASRSGSLMNTEAFF. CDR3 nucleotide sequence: TGTGCCAGCAGATCAGGGTCGCTCATGAACACTGAAGCTTTCTTT.

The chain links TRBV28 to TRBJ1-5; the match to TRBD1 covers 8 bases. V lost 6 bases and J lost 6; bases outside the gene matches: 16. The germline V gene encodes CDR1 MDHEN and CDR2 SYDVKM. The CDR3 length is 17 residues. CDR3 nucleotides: TGTGCCAGCAGAAATGTCAGGACAGGGATTAGGTTTCAGCCCCAGCATTTT. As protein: CASRNVRTGIRFQPQHF.